This T cell receptor (beta chain) was identified in a study of blood T cell repertoires in COVID-19. At the level of the study: Samples of COVID-19 (acute and convalescent) were obtained from the United States, Italy and Spain. T cells, B-cell-depleted T cells, or PBMCs provided the cDNA or gDNA that served as material.

As originally analysed: Nucleated cell number was recorded as an estimate derived from reference gene primer amplification. Sequencing used immunoSEQ multiplex PCR; TCRdb keeps in-frame clones, though not all of them. The D gene and trimming were derived from the DNA, and the V and J assignments and clone size from that table. The table includes roughly 150,000 clones, approximately 82% detected once. The specimen was peripheral blood. The TCR originated in a man in his 70s who had recovered from COVID-19.

CDR3 nucleotide sequence: TGTGCCAGTAGTCCAGGGGGCCACAGCAATCAGCCCCAGCATTTT. It translates to CASSPGGHSNQPQHF. The chain has TRBV19 and TRBJ1-5, with 8 bases matching TRBD1. The CDR3 runs to 15 residues. CDR1 and CDR2 from the germline V gene are LNHDA and SQIVND (reference sequence). V lost 5 bases to trimming and J lost 1 base; unmatched junction nucleotides: 4.